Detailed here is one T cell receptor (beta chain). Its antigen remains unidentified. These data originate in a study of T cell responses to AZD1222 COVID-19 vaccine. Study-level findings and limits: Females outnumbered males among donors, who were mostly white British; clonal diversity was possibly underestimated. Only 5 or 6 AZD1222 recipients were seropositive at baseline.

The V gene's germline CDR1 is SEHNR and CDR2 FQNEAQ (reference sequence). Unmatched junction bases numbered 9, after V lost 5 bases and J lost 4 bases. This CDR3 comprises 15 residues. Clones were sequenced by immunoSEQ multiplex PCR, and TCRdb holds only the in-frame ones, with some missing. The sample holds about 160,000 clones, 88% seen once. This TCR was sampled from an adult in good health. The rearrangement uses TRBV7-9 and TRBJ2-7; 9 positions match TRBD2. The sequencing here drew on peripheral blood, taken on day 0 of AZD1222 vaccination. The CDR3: CASSLSGRIAYEQYF. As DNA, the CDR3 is TGTGCCAGCAGCCTTAGCGGGAGAATCGCGTACGAGCAGTACTTC.